The 10 T cell receptor beta chains presented below share a single source sample, sequenced in a study of blood T cells in healthy people across ages. The use of a sample-barcoded 5' primer and a J-beta primer mix characterized a second PCR of 7 to 11 cycles. TCRdb ran MiXCR on the 5' RACE reads and lists one entry per CDR3 protein. The sample contains roughly 680,000 distinct CDR3 sequences, roughly 21% of which appear only once. Sequencing was done on a sample of blood. The receptors come from a man aged 70 or older in good health.

This sequence joins TRBV5-1 and TRBJ2-5; D tentatively fits TRBD1 or TRBD2 (6 bases each). CDR3 length: 14 residues. The germline V gene encodes CDR1 SGHRS and CDR2 YFSETQ. Trimming pared 3 bases from V and 5 bases from J, leaving 14 bases between. The CDR3 loop reads CASSSGGWGETQYF. The CDR3 nucleotides are TGCGCCAGCAGCTCCGGGGGCTGGGGGGAGACCCAGTACTTC.

This chain links TRBV10-3 with TRBJ2-1; 14 bases map to TRBD2. The germline V gene encodes CDR1 ENHRY and CDR2 SYGVKD. The CDR3 sequence is 14 residues long. J gave up 6 bases and V 10 bases, and 5 bases lay outside the gene matches. This chain's CDR3 is CATTGLAGANEQFF. The CDR3 nucleotides read TGTGCCACCACGGGACTAGCGGGAGCCAATGAGCAGTTCTTC.

The rearrangement uses TRBV20-1 and TRBJ2-7, with D unclear. Germline V gene sequence: CDR1 DFQATT, CDR2 SNEGSKA (reference sequence). The CDR3 has 14 amino acids. V was shortened by 6 bases and J by 0 bases, with 15 bases between the two germline ends. The chain's CDR3 is CSAVEGGGSYEQYF. In DNA form, the CDR3 reads TGCAGTGCCGTCGAAGGCGGTGGCTCCTACGAGCAGTACTTC.

This clonotype has only a few counts. V and J are TRBV9 and TRBJ1-6, with 7 bases that match TRBD1. The CDR3 is made up of 15 amino acids. Germline V gene lookup returns CDR1 SGDLS and CDR2 YYNGEE. V gave up 0 bases and J gave up 7 bases; unmatched junction bases: 4. CDR3 bases: TGTGCCAGCAGCGTAGCCCAGGGGGTAAATTCACCCCTCCACTTT. It translates to CASSVAQGVNSPLHF.

Only a few counts were recorded for this clonotype. The chain uses TRBV12-3 or TRBV12-4 and TRBJ1-2; TRBD1 agrees at 8 bases. V lost 4 bases, J lost 8 bases, and 12 bases stayed unmatched. The CDR3 extends over 15 amino acids. Here the CDR3 DNA reads TGTGCCAGCAGTTATCGATTCCAGGGGGCCCAAGGCTACACCTTC. Translation: CASSYRFQGAQGYTF.

The chain carries TRBV2 and TRBJ1-5, with TRBD1 matching over 8 bases. With V trimmed by 5 bases and J by 1 base, 4 bases remained unmatched. Germline-derived CDR1 and CDR2 are SNHLY and FYNNEI. The CDR3 runs to 15 residues. The CDR3: CASSPRGLSNQPQHF. CDR3 nucleotides: TGTGCCAGCAGTCCCAGGGGGCTCAGCAATCAGCCCCAGCATTTT.

The rearrangement uses TRBV7-2 and TRBJ2-5; D remains ambiguous. The germline V gene encodes CDR1 SGHTA and CDR2 FQGNSA. The CDR3 is 14 amino acids. V was shortened by 1 base and J by 1 base, with 7 bases between the two germline ends. For the CDR3, the DNA is TGTGCCAGCAGCTTAGTCGTAGCCCAAGAGACCCAGTACTTC. Translating gives CASSLVVAQETQYF.

This clonotype has just one count. A junction end diverges from the germline sequence, so it may reflect a read error. The chain has TRBV27 and TRBJ1-1, with 7 bases that match TRBD1. The V gene's germline CDR1 is MNHEY and CDR2 SMNVEV (reference sequence). This CDR3 is built from 15 residues. The CDR3 region has the DNA TGTGCCAGCAGTTTAGGGCCCCGACAGGGCACTGAAGCCTTCTTT. Residues: CASSLGPRQGTEAFF.

This clonotype was seen only a few times. The chain combines TRBV6-6 with TRBJ2-1; the D is unclear. Trimming removed 7 bases at V and 1 base at J, with 11 bases between. This CDR3 is built from 14 residues. Germline CDR1 MNHNY, CDR2 SVGAGI (reference sequence). CDR3 bases: TGTGCCAGCATCCCCGGTAGTTCCTACAATGAGCAGTTCTTC. Residues: CASIPGSSYNEQFF.

The V call is TRBV5-1, the J call TRBJ2-1; D possibly uses TRBD1 or TRBD2 (6 bases each). The V end lost 1 base, the J end lost 6 bases, and 14 bases lay between the germline ends. This CDR3 spans 15 amino acids. Germline V gene sequence: CDR1 SGHRS, CDR2 YFSETQ. CDR3 region: CASSLTGGNGNEQFF. Written as DNA, the CDR3 is TGCGCCAGCAGCTTGACCGGGGGCAACGGCAATGAGCAGTTCTTC.